The present entry profiles one TCR beta chain with its context. The entry originates in a study of radiation and T cells in renal cell carcinoma. About the study: Nephrectomy followed 15 Gy stereotactic body radiation by 4 weeks.

Time point defined: baseline pretreatment blood. Treatment defined: 15 Gy SBRT to primary tumor, nephrectomy 4 weeks later. Only in-frame clones appear in the TCRdb table, and some are missing; sequencing was by immunoSEQ multiplex PCR. The table records 150,000 or so clones, roughly nine tenths of them present only once. Sequencing used blood, obtained from a patient whose treatment included radiotherapy and nephrectomy. The source is a woman between 70 and 85 years old with renal cell carcinoma.

The CDR3 DNA sequence: TGTGCCAGCAGCGGGCGGGACTCGGGGGCGGATACGCAGTATTTT. It encodes CASSGRDSGADTQYF. V is TRBV11-3 and J is TRBJ2-3; D possibly matches TRBD1 or TRBD2 (6 bases each). The CDR3 sequence is 15 residues long. With 5 bases removed from V and 6 bases from J, the gap between germline ends came to 18 bases. From germline, CDR1 is SGHNT and CDR2 YENEEA.